Given below is one T cell receptor beta chain in context. The antigen is unknown. There were likely unrecorded immune exposures, though donors were nominally healthy when sampled. The PCR had 60 Vbeta and 13 Jbeta primers. Study processing details: Among the unique TCR beta chains that a later analysis counted, roughly 80 million in all, 10 million to 13 million were shared. Assay used: immunoSEQ multiplex PCR; TCRdb lists only in-frame clones, some missing. That table furnishes V, J and clone size, whereas the DNA furnished D and trimming. This sample carries approximately 73,000 clones, about 60% of them seen once, and the ten largest clones take over 5.5%. J lost 3 bases, V lost 8 bases, and 12 bases had no gene match. The CDR3 has 16 amino acids. Germline V gene lookup returns CDR1 SNHLY and CDR2 FYNNEI. This specimen belongs to a study of cytomegalovirus exposure and HLA in healthy donors. Regarding the study as a whole: Immune exposure information available was restricted to CMV serostatus.

The chain uses TRBV2 and TRBJ2-1; 8 nucleotides align to TRBD1. The specimen sequenced was PBMCs. This clonotype originated in a man aged 25-40 years in good health and CMV-seropositive. The CDR3 spells CASGPLTGGVYNEQFF. The CDR3 coding sequence is TGTGCCAGCGGGCCCCTAACAGGGGGTGTCTACAATGAGCAGTTCTTC.